The rows below give T cell receptor beta chains drawn from one sample of a study of T-cell memory formation after mild COVID-19. MiXCR was run by TCRdb on the 5' RACE reads, yielding one entry per CDR3 protein. The data hold under 35,000 distinct CDR3 sequences, with about 7.4% observed a single time. The specimen was PBMCs or a T cell subset sorted from them (not recorded which). The receptor source for this set is an adult woman who had mild COVID-19 (a few samples of this study predate the infection). Cell type and time point are not known. Each CDR3 is given with its conserved first and last residue. The order of the fields is D gene, clone size, V gene, J gene, CDR3 DNA, CDR3 protein. The D gene is left open where the match is weak. Expanded clones get a size class; other rows say once, few or many, or leave the size out.

NA	many	TRBV5-1	TRBJ1-4	TGCGCCAGCAGTACTGGGGCAACTAATGAAAAACTGTTTTTT	CASSTGATNEKLFF
TRBD2	many	TRBV7-6	TRBJ2-2	TGTGCCAGCAGCACGACTAGCGGGAGGTGGGGGGAGCTGTTTTTT	CASSTTSGRWGELFF
TRBD1	NA	TRBV3-1	TRBJ1-6	TGTGCCAGCAGCCAAAGAACAGGGGGTCATAATTCACCCCTCCACTTT	CASSQRTGGHNSPLHF
NA	many	TRBV7-3	TRBJ2-1	TGTGCCAGCAGTTTCAGCGGATACAGCTCCTACAATGAGCAGTTCTTC	CASSFSGYSSYNEQFF
TRBD2	many	TRBV3-1	TRBJ2-3	TGTGCCAGCAGCCAAGGAACTAGCGGGAGGTCAACAGATACGCAGTATTTT	CASSQGTSGRSTDTQYF
NA	many	TRBV7-9	TRBJ2-2	TGTGCCAGCAGCTTAGGGTCTCAATCGGTCCAGGCTCCCGGGGAGCTGTTTTTT	CASSLGSQSVQAPGELFF
NA	many	TRBV5-6	TRBJ1-1	TGTGCCAGCAGCTTTGCAAGCGGGAACACTGAAGCTTTCTTT	CASSFASGNTEAFF
TRBD1	many	TRBV18	TRBJ1-5	TGTGCCAGCTCGGAACAGGGGGCACGGGGAAATCAGCCCCAGCATTTT	CASSEQGARGNQPQHF
NA	many	TRBV5-1	TRBJ1-1	TGCGCCAGCAGCCCCGTCGCTGGGATGAACACTGAAGCTTTCTTT	CASSPVAGMNTEAFF
TRBD1	many	TRBV12-3/TRBV12-4	TRBJ2-6	TGTGCCAGCAGTCAGGGGGCTGGGGCCAACGTCCTGACTTTC	CASSQGAGANVLTF
TRBD1	many	TRBV5-6	TRBJ2-1	TGTGCCAGCAGCTCGATACAGGGGGCATCCTACAATGAGCAGTTCTTC	CASSSIQGASYNEQFF
NA	many	TRBV4-1	TRBJ1-5	TGCGCCAGCAGCCAAGAAGGAGGCACGTTCAATCAGCCCCAGCATTTT	CASSQEGGTFNQPQHF
NA	many	TRBV15	TRBJ2-7	TGTGCCACCAGCAGAGATACCCAATACGAGCAGTATTTC	CATSRDTQYEQYF
NA	many	TRBV9	TRBJ1-2	TGTGCCAGCAGCGTGGGGACGGTGACTAACTATGGCTACACCTTC	CASSVGTVTNYGYTF
TRBD2	many	TRBV6-2/TRBV6-3	TRBJ2-1	TGTGCCAGCAGTCCAGAAACCCTAGCGGGAGGGCCGAATGAGCAGTTCTTC	CASSPETLAGGPNEQFF
TRBD1	NA	TRBV19	TRBJ1-2	TGTGCCAGTAGCCTCCGACAGGGTGGCTACACCTTC	CASSLRQGGYTF
NA	many	TRBV4-2	TRBJ2-3	TGTGCCAGCAGCCAAGTCCCGGATACGCAGTATTTT	CASSQVPDTQYF
NA	few	TRBV30	TRBJ2-2	TGTGCCTGGAGTCTACAGGGGAACACCGGGGAGCTGTTTTTT	CAWSLQGNTGELFF
NA	many	TRBV7-2	TRBJ2-3	TGTGCCAGCAGCTCCGCGGCTAGCACAGATACGCAGTATTTT	CASSSAASTDTQYF
TRBD2	many	TRBV13	TRBJ2-7	TGTGCCAGCAGCTTGTCTCTTGGACTAGCGAATCCCTACGAGCAGTACTTC	CASSLSLGLANPYEQYF
NA	many	TRBV9	TRBJ1-3	TGTGCCAGCAGCCCAGACAGTCTCTCTGGAAACACCATATATTTT	CASSPDSLSGNTIYF
TRBD1	many	TRBV3-1	TRBJ2-1	TGTGCCAGCAGCCCGGGACAGGGATTCGATGAGCAGTTCTTC	CASSPGQGFDEQFF
TRBD2	many	TRBV29-1	TRBJ2-1	TGCAGCGTATTAGCGGGGATCGACTCCTACAATGAGCAGTTCTTC	CSVLAGIDSYNEQFF
NA	many	TRBV7-9	TRBJ2-1	TGTGCCAGCAGCTTCTCTTTGGGGGAGCAGTTCTTC	CASSFSLGEQFF
NA	NA	TRBV9	TRBJ2-5	TGTGCCAGCAGCGACCCGCAGGGGCAGCTGGGAGAGACCCAGTACTTC	CASSDPQGQLGETQYF
NA	many	TRBV2	TRBJ2-1	TGTGCCAGCAGGAGGGACATGGGCAATGAGCAGTTCTTC	CASRRDMGNEQFF
TRBD1	NA	TRBV10-3	TRBJ1-2	TGTGCCATCACCAGTAAGGGGACAGGGGGCAACTATGGCTACACCTTC	CAITSKGTGGNYGYTF
NA	many	TRBV15	TRBJ1-2	TGTGCCACCAGCAGAGGGGCAGGAGGAGGTGTCTATGGCTACACCTTC	CATSRGAGGGVYGYTF
NA	NA	TRBV4-3	TRBJ2-3	TGCGCCAGCAGCCAAGACAGGGCTCCGCGGGCAGATACGCAGTATTTT	CASSQDRAPRADTQYF
NA	many	TRBV11-3	TRBJ2-1	TGTGCCAGCAGCTTAGAAAGCAGTTCCTACAATGAGCAGTTCTTC	CASSLESSSYNEQFF
NA	many	TRBV6-5	TRBJ2-3	TGTGCCAGCAGTTACAGCCCGGAGACGGGTACGCAGTATTTT	CASSYSPETGTQYF
TRBD1	many	TRBV2	TRBJ2-1	TGTGCCAGCAGTCGACAGGGGACTGAGCAGTTCTTC	CASSRQGTEQFF
TRBD2	many	TRBV7-2	TRBJ2-7	TGTGCCAGCAGCTTAGTTGGCGGGAGGGTACAGTACTTC	CASSLVGGRVQYF
TRBD1	many	TRBV30	TRBJ1-5	TGTGCCTGGTGGACAGGGGTGAGCAATCAGCCCCAGCATTTT	CAWWTGVSNQPQHF
NA	many	TRBV5-1	TRBJ2-1	TGCGCCAGCAGCGTGACCCTTTTGGGAGAACAGTTCTTC	CASSVTLLGEQFF
NA	many	TRBV7-3	TRBJ2-1	TGTGCCAGCAGCTTATATAAAGGGACGTACAATGAGCAGTTCTTC	CASSLYKGTYNEQFF
NA	many	TRBV5-6	TRBJ2-7	TGTGCCAGCAGCCGCGGGGTAAACTACGAGCAGTACTTC	CASSRGVNYEQYF
NA	many	TRBV15	TRBJ1-2	TGTGCCACCAGCAGAGATTCCGTGGACTATGGCTACACCTTC	CATSRDSVDYGYTF
NA	many	TRBV6-6	TRBJ1-6	TGTGCCAGCCTCCCAGCCGGGGGCTCACCCCTCCACTTT	CASLPAGGSPLHF
TRBD1	many	TRBV7-2	TRBJ2-3	TGTGCCAGCAGCTTAGAATCAGGGGGCGCAGATACGCAGTATTTT	CASSLESGGADTQYF
NA	few	TRBV11-2	TRBJ1-2	TGTGCCAGCAGCTTAGAGGCGGTCAGGGGTTTAAGTGGCTACACCTTC	CASSLEAVRGLSGYTF
NA	many	TRBV4-1	TRBJ1-6	TGCGCCAGCAGCCAAGTACAGGGCCCCTATAATTCACCCCTCCACTTT	CASSQVQGPYNSPLHF
NA	many	TRBV12-3/TRBV12-4	TRBJ2-2	TGTGCCAGCAGTTTAAGCGTGGGGAACACCGGGGAGCTGTTTTTT	CASSLSVGNTGELFF
TRBD1	many	TRBV5-1	TRBJ2-3	TGCGCCAGCAGCTTGGCGTGGCCAGGGGGCCTCGGGGGCACAGATACGCAGTATTTT	CASSLAWPGGLGGTDTQYF
NA	many	TRBV20-1	TRBJ2-4	TGCAGTGCTAGTACGTGGGCTGGGAACATTCAGTACTTC	CSASTWAGNIQYF
TRBD1	many	TRBV9	TRBJ2-1	TGTGCCAGCAGCGTAAGGGACAGGGGGAATGAGCAGTTCTTC	CASSVRDRGNEQFF